This record concerns one T cell receptor beta chain sequence. In the original processing: Counts of nucleated cells, estimated from reference gene primer amplification, were obtained. Here immunoSEQ multiplex PCR was the method, and the copy in TCRdb shows in-frame clones only, minus some. V, J and clone size were drawn from that table, and D and trimming were deduced from the DNA. The sample carries fewer than 400,000 clones, 85% recorded once. This specimen belongs to a study of blood T cell repertoires in COVID-19. V trimming: 3 bases; J trimming: 7 bases; junction bases outside the gene matches: 9. CDR3 length equals 14 residues. CDR1 is MDHEN and CDR2 is SYDVKM in the germline V gene.

This clonotype originated in a woman aged 18-29 years with acute or convalescent COVID-19. This sequence joins TRBV28 and TRBJ2-7; 7 bases line up with TRBD2. Sequenced: peripheral blood. The CDR3 sequence is CASSFRGSGPEQYF. CDR3 bases: TGTGCCAGCAGTTTTCGCGGGAGTGGCCCGGAGCAGTACTTC.